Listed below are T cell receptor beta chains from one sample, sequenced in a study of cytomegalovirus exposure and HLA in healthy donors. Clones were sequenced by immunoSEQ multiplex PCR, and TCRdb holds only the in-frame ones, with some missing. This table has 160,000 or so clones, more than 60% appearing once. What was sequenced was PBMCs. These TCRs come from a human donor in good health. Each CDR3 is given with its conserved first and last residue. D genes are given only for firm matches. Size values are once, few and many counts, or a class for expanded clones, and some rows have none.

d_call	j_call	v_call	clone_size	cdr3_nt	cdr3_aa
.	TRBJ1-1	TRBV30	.	TGTGCCTGGAGTCCCCCCAGGGGAGGGACTGAAGCTTTCTTT	CAWSPPRGGTEAFF
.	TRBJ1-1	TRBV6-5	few	TGTGCCAGCAGTCTAAACAGGGCTTTGGACACTGAAGCTTTCTTT	CASSLNRALDTEAFF
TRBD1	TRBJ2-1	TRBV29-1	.	TGCAGCGCCGGACAGGGGGGGTACAATGAGCAGTTCTTC	CSAGQGGYNEQFF
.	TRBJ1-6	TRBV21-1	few	TGTGCCAGCAGCAAAGAGGGGCCTTCTTTGAGCTCCTATAATTCACCCCTCCACTTT	CASSKEGPSLSSYNSPLHF
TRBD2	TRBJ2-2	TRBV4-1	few	TGCGCCAGCAGCCGGCCAATAAAAGCTAGCGGAAACACCGGGGAGCTGTTTTTT	CASSRPIKASGNTGELFF
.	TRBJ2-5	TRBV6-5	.	TGTGCCAGCAGTTTCGGGGGGCGAGAGACCCAGTACTTC	CASSFGGRETQYF
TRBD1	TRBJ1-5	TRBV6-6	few	TGTGCCAGCAGCCAGACAGGGCGAAATCAGCCCCAGCATTTT	CASSQTGRNQPQHF
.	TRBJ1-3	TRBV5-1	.	TGCGCCAGCAGCCAGGACAGCAGTGGAAACACCATATATTTT	CASSQDSSGNTIYF
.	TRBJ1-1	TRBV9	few	TGTGCCAGCGGATCGACAGATTACTCTGAAGCTTTCTTT	CASGSTDYSEAFF
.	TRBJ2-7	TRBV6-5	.	TGTGCCAGCAGTTACGGACGGGGTACCTACGAGCAGTACTTC	CASSYGRGTYEQYF
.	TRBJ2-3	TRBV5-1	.	TGCGCCAGCAGCTTGGGACAGCGCACAGATACGCAGTATTTT	CASSLGQRTDTQYF
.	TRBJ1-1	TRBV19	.	TGTGCCAGTAGTATAGCCGGGTATGACACTGAAGCTTTCTTT	CASSIAGYDTEAFF
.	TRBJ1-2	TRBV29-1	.	TGCAGCGTTGCTCCGACAGCTAACTATGGCTACACCTTC	CSVAPTANYGYTF
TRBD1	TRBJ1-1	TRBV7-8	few	TGTGCCAGCAGCTTTCAGGGGGCTTACACTGAAGCTTTCTTT	CASSFQGAYTEAFF
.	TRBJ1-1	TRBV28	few	TGTGCCAGCACCCTGACAGGGAACACTGAAGCTTTCTTT	CASTLTGNTEAFF
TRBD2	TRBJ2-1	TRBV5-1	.	TGCGCCAGCAGCTTGGTGGGGGGGGGTAATGAGCAGTTCTTC	CASSLVGGGNEQFF
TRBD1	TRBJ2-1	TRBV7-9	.	TGTGCCAGCACCCCCCCCGAGACAGGGGGATATGAGCAGTTCTTC	CASTPPETGGYEQFF
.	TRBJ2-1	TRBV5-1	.	TGCGCCAGCAGCTTGCGTTTCGATGTCAGGCGAAATGAGCAGTTCTTC	CASSLRFDVRRNEQFF
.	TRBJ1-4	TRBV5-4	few	TGTGCCAGCAGCTTGGACGGGGGAGGTAATGAAAAACTGTTTTTT	CASSLDGGGNEKLFF
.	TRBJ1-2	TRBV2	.	TGTGCCAGCAGTGGGCAGGTTACGGGCTACACCTTC	CASSGQVTGYTF
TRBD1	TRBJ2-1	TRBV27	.	TGTGCCTCCGGAGACAGGGACCACTATGAGCAGTTCTTC	CASGDRDHYEQFF
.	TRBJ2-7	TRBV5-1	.	TGCGCCAGCAGCTTGGCCGCTACAGGGTCCTTATACGAGCAGTACTTC	CASSLAATGSLYEQYF
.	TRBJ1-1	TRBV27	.	TGTGCCAGCAGTATAGGGGGGAACACTGAAGCTTTCTTT	CASSIGGNTEAFF
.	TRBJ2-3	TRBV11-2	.	TGTGCCAGCAGCTTTTCCTCCCAAGGCAGGGGGGAATATACGCAGTATTTT	CASSFSSQGRGEYTQYF
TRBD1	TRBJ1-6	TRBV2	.	TGTGCCAGCAGTTGGGACAGGAGCTCCTATAATTCACCCCTCCACTTT	CASSWDRSSYNSPLHF
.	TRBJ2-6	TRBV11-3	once	TGTGCCAGCAGTGTCTCGGGGAGCTCTGGGGCCAACGTCCTGACTTTC	CASSVSGSSGANVLTF
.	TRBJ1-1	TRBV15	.	TGTGCCACCAGCAGCAACCTGGTTAGTTGTGAAGCTTTCTTT	CATSSNLVSCEAFF
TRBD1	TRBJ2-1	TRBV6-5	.	TGTGCCAGCAGTCCCGGACAGGCCTACAATGAGCAGTTCTTC	CASSPGQAYNEQFF
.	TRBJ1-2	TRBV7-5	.	TGTGCCAGAAGCTTCTCGGGTCAGCGTGGAGGCTACACCTTC	CARSFSGQRGGYTF
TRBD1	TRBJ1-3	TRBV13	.	TGTGCCAGCAGTTCGGACAGGGCTGGAAACACCATATATTTT	CASSSDRAGNTIYF